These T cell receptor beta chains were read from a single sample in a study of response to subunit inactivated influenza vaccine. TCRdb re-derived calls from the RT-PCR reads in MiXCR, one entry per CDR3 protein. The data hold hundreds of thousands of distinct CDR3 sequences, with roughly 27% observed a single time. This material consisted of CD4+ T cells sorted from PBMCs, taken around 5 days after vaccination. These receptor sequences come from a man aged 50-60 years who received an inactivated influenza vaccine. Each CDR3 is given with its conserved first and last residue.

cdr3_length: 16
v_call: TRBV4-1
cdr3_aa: CASSQRTGARNTEAFF

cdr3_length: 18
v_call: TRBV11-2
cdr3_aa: CASSRQGIVFSSYNEQFF

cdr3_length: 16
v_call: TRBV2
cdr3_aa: CASSVAGTGETDTQYF

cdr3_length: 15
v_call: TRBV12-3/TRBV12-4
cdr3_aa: CASSSSGLAGRGEFF

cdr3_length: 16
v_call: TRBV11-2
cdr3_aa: CASSLIQGFGTDTQYF

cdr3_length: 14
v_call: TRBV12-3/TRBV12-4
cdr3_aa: CASSRSGEYNRDPF

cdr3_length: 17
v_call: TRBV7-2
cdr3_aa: CASSLGRAGGSYYEQYF

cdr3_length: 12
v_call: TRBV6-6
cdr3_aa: CASGLPPETQYF

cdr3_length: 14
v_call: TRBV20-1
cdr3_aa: CSPETVRAKNIQYF

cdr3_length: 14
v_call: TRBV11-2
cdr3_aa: CASSLRQITGELFF

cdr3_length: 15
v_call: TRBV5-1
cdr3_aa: CASSPTTSGYNEQFF

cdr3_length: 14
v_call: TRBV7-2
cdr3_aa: CASSSGSYTGELFF

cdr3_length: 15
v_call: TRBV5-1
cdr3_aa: CASSLDGRYQETQYF

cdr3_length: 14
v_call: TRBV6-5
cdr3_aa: CASSLTRGNSPLHF

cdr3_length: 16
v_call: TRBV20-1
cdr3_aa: CSATTGEHGWAVPQHF

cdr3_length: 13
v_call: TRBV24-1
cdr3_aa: CATSSTDPDTQYF

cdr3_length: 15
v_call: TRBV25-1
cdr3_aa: CASSERSGHTDTQYF

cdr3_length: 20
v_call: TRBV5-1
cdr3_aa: CASSPRLTSGGSLAKNIQYF

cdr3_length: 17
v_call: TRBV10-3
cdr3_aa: CAISEPGQGKGTGELFF

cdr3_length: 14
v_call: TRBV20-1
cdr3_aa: CSARPSGRLNEQFF

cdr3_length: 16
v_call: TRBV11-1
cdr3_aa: CASSPRGTGAPDTQYF

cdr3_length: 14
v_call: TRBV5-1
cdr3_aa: CASSYGQGENTIYF

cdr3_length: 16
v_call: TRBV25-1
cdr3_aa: CASRASGGGNTDTQYF

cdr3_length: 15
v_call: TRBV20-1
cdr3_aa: CSARVAASGADTQYF

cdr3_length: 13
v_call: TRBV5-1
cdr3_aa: CASSLTGMTEAFF

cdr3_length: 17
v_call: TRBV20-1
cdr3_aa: CSASGLTSGRHYNEQFF

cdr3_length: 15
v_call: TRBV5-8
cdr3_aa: CASRGLVAGTGELFF

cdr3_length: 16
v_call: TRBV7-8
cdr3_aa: CASSLGRVPSNYGYTF

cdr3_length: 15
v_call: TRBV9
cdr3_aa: CASRPENKPNYGYTF

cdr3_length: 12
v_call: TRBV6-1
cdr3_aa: CASSEWASSQHF

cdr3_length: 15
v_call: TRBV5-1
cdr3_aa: CASSLGPVNTGELFF

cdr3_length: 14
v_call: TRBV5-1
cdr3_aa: CASSREGANSPLHF

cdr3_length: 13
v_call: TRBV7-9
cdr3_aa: CASSSSGSYGYTF

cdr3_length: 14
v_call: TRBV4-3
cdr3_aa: CASSRGQGGETQYF

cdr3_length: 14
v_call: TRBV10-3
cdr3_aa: CATLAGRGGSPLHF

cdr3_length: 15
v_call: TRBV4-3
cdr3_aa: CASSQDRAQVQPQYF

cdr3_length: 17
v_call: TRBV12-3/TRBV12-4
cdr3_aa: CASSYSNIRDRGGGYTF

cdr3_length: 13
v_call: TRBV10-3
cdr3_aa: CAITADGGDGYTF

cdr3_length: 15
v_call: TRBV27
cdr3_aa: CASSPSRGLVETQYF

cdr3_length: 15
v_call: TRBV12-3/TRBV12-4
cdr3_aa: CASSFWTSETGELFF

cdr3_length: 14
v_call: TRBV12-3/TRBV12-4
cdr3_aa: CASSSRGRAMPQFF

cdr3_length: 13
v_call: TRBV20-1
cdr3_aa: CSAAQKPNYGYTF

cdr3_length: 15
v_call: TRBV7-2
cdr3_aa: CASSSRGGLYNEQFF

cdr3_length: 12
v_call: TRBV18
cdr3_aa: CASSRSAGELFF

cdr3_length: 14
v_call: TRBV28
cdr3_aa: CASSSVAVAYEQYF

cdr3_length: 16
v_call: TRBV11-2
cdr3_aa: CASSSVLAGDGNIQYF

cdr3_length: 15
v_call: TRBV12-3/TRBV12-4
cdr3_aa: CASSLALRSGETQYF

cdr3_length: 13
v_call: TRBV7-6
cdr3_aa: CASSLAHEGTQYF